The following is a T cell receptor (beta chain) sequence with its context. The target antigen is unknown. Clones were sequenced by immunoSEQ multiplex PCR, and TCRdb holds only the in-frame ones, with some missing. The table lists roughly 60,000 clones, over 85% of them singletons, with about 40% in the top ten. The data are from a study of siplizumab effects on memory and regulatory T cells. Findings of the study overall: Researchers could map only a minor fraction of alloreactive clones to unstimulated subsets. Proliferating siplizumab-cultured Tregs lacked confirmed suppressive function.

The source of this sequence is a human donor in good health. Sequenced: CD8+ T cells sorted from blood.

The CDR3 region is CASSFQVAKAGNSPLHF. Written as DNA, the CDR3 is TGTGCCAGCAGTTTCCAAGTCGCAAAGGCAGGGAATTCACCCCTCCACTTT. The genes are TRBV27 and TRBJ1-6; the D gene is possibly TRBD1 (5 bases). Trimming removed 3 bases from V and 7 bases from J, with 19 bases in between. The length of the CDR3 is 17 residues. Germline V gene data show CDR1 as MNHEY and CDR2 as SMNVEV (reference sequence).